Listed here are 25 T cell receptor beta chains from one sample, sequenced in a study of blood T cell repertoires in COVID-19. TCRdb's table, derived via immunoSEQ multiplex PCR, lists solely in-frame clones and lacks some. The table has fewer than 500,000 clones, roughly 80% seen once. The source material was peripheral blood. Receptors originate from a human donor with acute or convalescent COVID-19. The donor label of this sample is uncertain.

This clone occurred once. This chain uses TRBV30 with TRBJ1-4; the D gene is possibly TRBD1 (6 bases). Germline V gene data show CDR1 as GTSNPN and CDR2 as SVGIG (reference sequence). This CDR3 contains 14 residues. Trimming shortened V by 3 bases and J by 5 bases, and 13 bases separated the two germline ends. The CDR3: CAWRRQVVNEKLFF. The CDR3 coding sequence is TGTGCCTGGAGGAGACAGGTGGTAAATGAAAAACTGTTTTTT.

As DNA, the CDR3 is TGTGCCAGCAGCGTAGCAGGAAGCGGACACAATGAGCAGTTCTTC. As protein: CASSVAGSGHNEQFF. The chain is built from TRBV9 and TRBJ2-1, with TRBD2 as a possible D gene (5 bases). Germline CDR1 is SGDLS and CDR2 is YYNGEE. CDR3 length: 15 amino acids. Trimming stripped 0 bases from V and 5 bases from J, with 12 bases between. The complete variable domain, with remaining parts taken from reference TRBV9 and TRBJ2-1, reads DSGVTQTPKHLITATGQRVTLRCSPRSGDLSVYWYQQSLDQGLQFLIQYYNGEERAKGNILERFSAQQFPDLHSELNLSSLELGDSALYFCASSVAGSGHNEQFFGPGTRLTVL.

This chain links TRBV3-1 (or the pseudogene TRBV3-2) with TRBJ1-2; a possible D gene is TRBD1 (5 bases). V shed 3 bases and J shed 7 bases, with 6 bases lying between them. This CDR3 spans 11 amino acids. Germline CDR1 and CDR2: LGHDT and YNNKEL (reference sequence). CDR3 region: CASSQGGGYTF. In DNA form, the CDR3 reads TGTGCCAGCAGCCAGGGGGGTGGCTACACCTTC.

The chain uses TRBV5-1 and TRBJ2-6; 7 bases agree with TRBD1. CDR1 and CDR2 (germline): SGHRS, YFSETQ. The trim removed 3 bases at V and 2 bases at J, leaving 20 bases unmatched. This CDR3 has 21 amino acids. CDR3 DNA sequence: TGCGCCAGCAGCTCGTTAGGTGGGGACAGACCAAACCAGGCTGGGGCCAACGTCCTGACTTTC. Translating it yields CASSSLGGDRPNQAGANVLTF.

The rearrangement links TRBV5-6 to TRBJ2-7; TRBD1 matches at 7 bases. The germline gives CDR1 SGHDT, CDR2 YYEEEE. The J segment lost 6 bases and the V segment lost 4 bases, leaving 13 bases of the junction unmatched. CDR3 size: 15 residues. The CDR3 reads CASSPRDSRPREQYF. The DNA of the CDR3 is TGTGCCAGCAGCCCCCGGGACAGCCGGCCCCGCGAGCAGTACTTC.

Points on this clone: An end of the junction differs from the germline gene, which may be a read error. The chain uses TRBV11-2 and TRBJ1-1; 7 bases agree with TRBD1. The CDR3 totals 15 residues. Looked up from germline, CDR1 is SGHAT and CDR2 is FQNNGV. The CDR3 DNA follows: TGTTCCAGCAGCTTTCGGACAGGACTGAACACTGAAGCTTTCTTT. This sequence encodes CSSSFRTGLNTEAFF. Filled out from reference TRBV11-2 and TRBJ1-1, the complete variable domain reads EAGVAQSPRYKIIEKRQSVAFWCNPISGHATLYWYQQILGQGPKLLIQFQNNGVVDDSQLPKDRFSAERLKGVDSTLKIQPAKLEDSAVYLCSSSFRTGLNTEAFFGQGTRLTVV.

In this sample, this clone turned up a few times. This chain joins TRBV2 and TRBJ1-1, with TRBD1 matching over 7 bases. V dropped 8 bases and J dropped 3; count of bases not matched to a gene: 9. CDR1 and CDR2 (germline): SNHLY, FYNNEI. This CDR3 contains 14 residues. CDR3 bases: TGTGCCAGCCTTAGGGGGCTGAGGGACACTGAAGCTTTCTTT. It translates to CASLRGLRDTEAFF.

The chain combines TRBV6-5 with TRBJ2-7; D unclear. CDR1 and CDR2 from the germline V gene are MNHEY and SVGAGI. V dropped 7 bases and J dropped 0 bases, with 13 bases sitting between them. The CDR3 has 14 amino acids. CDR3 region: CASTISWSSYEQYF. The CDR3 DNA follows: TGTGCCAGCACAATTTCCTGGAGCTCCTACGAGCAGTACTTC.

The V call is TRBV6-6, the J call TRBJ2-2; TRBD1 is a possible D gene (5 bases). This CDR3 is 16 amino acids long. Germline CDR1 reads MNHNY; CDR2 reads SVGAGI (reference sequence). V gave up 3 bases and J gave up 4 bases, with 15 bases separating them. CDR3: CASSYRPGQGTGELFF. The CDR3 bases are TGTGCCAGCAGTTATCGTCCCGGGCAGGGCACCGGGGAGCTGTTTTTT.

The genes are TRBV19 and TRBJ2-5; D gene ambiguous. The V end lost 5 bases, the J end lost 3 bases, and 16 bases lay between the germline ends. The CDR3 length is 15 residues. CDR1 is LNHDA and CDR2 is SQIVND in the germline V gene (reference sequence). In DNA form, the CDR3 reads TGTGCCAGTAGTCCAAACGGCGCTGGAGAAGAGACCCAGTACTTC. Residues: CASSPNGAGEETQYF.

The chain couples TRBV28 to TRBJ1-1; 7 bases agree with TRBD1. CDR1 MDHEN and CDR2 SYDVKM come from the germline V gene. V lost 6 bases, J lost 1 base, and 5 bases stayed unmatched. The CDR3 is 14 residues long. CDR3: CASSLGDRNTEAFF. The CDR3 DNA reads as TGTGCCAGCAGCCTGGGGGACAGGAACACTGAAGCTTTCTTT.

This clone was found once. The chain employs TRBV5-8 and TRBJ2-7; 10 positions match TRBD1. V dropped 0 bases and J dropped 1; count of bases not matched to a gene: 4. This CDR3 is built from 16 residues. Germline V lookup: CDR1 SGHTS, CDR2 YDEGEE. This CDR3 is CASSLGPGQGSYEQYF. The CDR3 bases are TGTGCCAGCAGCTTGGGTCCGGGACAGGGGTCCTACGAGCAGTACTTC.

The chain recombines TRBV25-1 with TRBJ1-6, with TRBD1 matching 9 bases. The germline V gene has CDR1 MGHDK and CDR2 SYGVNS. J gave up 6 bases and V 5 bases, and 2 bases lay outside the gene matches. The CDR3 totals 14 residues. This CDR3 reads CASSRDRANSPLHF. DNA of the CDR3: TGTGCCAGCAGTCGGGACAGGGCTAATTCACCCCTCCACTTT.

The chain joins TRBV5-5 to TRBJ1-5; D remains ambiguous. CDR1 is SGHKS and CDR2 is YYEKEE in the germline V gene (reference sequence). This CDR3 comprises 15 residues. Trimming took off 1 base at V and 8 bases at J, with 16 bases between the two ends. The CDR3 reads CASSLLGVGSEPQHF. The CDR3, as DNA: TGTGCCAGCAGCTTGTTGGGAGTCGGTTCTGAGCCCCAGCATTTT. Together with reference TRBV5-5 and TRBJ1-5, the CDR3 gives the full variable domain: DAGVTQSPTHLIKTRGQQVTLRCSPISGHKSVSWYQQVLGQGPQFIFQYYEKEERGRGNFPDRFSARQFPNYSSELNVNALLLGDSALYLCASSLLGVGSEPQHFGDGTRLSIL.

There are a few counts of this clone. This sequence joins TRBV7-9 and TRBJ1-4, with 7 bases matching TRBD1. Germline V lookup: CDR1 SEHNR, CDR2 FQNEAQ (reference sequence). V lost 5 bases, J lost 8 bases, and 8 bases stayed unmatched. This CDR3 comprises 14 residues. CDR3 protein: CASSPGGFREKLFF. The CDR3 DNA sequence: TGTGCCAGCAGCCCAGGGGGGTTTCGGGAAAAACTGTTTTTT. The complete variable domain, with remaining parts taken from reference TRBV7-9 and TRBJ1-4, reads DTGVSQNPRHKITKRGQNVTFRCDPISEHNRLYWYRQTLGQGPEFLTYFQNEAQLEKSRLLSDRFSAERPKGSFSTLEIQRTEQGDSAMYLCASSPGGFREKLFFGSGTQLSVL.

The chain combines TRBV28 with TRBJ1-2; 8 nucleotides agree with TRBD1. V gave up 5 bases and J gave up 5 bases; unmatched junction bases: 10. This CDR3 contains 15 residues. Germline V gives CDR1 MDHEN, CDR2 SYDVKM. As DNA, the CDR3 is TGTGCCAGCAGTGCCCCTCAAGACAGGGGATATGGCTACACCTTC. Amino acids: CASSAPQDRGYGYTF.

This clone was counted only a few times. The rearrangement joins TRBV6-2 or TRBV6-3 to TRBJ1-5; 9 bases are shared with TRBD1. Germline V gene data show CDR1 as MNHEY and CDR2 as SVGEGT. After removal of 6 bases from V and 7 bases from J, the junction contained 7 bases not matched to a gene. The CDR3 runs 14 residues. In DNA form, the CDR3 reads TGTGCCAGCAGCCTTACAGGGGGCGAGCAGCCCCAGCATTTT. The encoded protein is CASSLTGGEQPQHF.

The chain carries TRBV11-3 and TRBJ2-1; TRBD2 is a possible D gene (6 bases). The CDR3 totals 17 residues. V lost 2 bases and J 4 bases, leaving 18 bases between the germline ends. Germline assignment: CDR1 SGHNT and CDR2 YENEEA. The CDR3 loop is CASSLFSHLGGYNEQFF. Written as DNA, the CDR3 is TGTGCCAGCAGCTTATTTAGCCACCTTGGAGGGTACAATGAGCAGTTCTTC. Variable domain in full (rest from reference TRBV11-3 and TRBJ2-1): EAGVVQSPRYKIIEKKQPVAFWCNPISGHNTLYWYLQNLGQGPELLIRYENEEAVDDSQLPKDRFSAERLKGVDSTLKIQPAELGDSAVYLCASSLFSHLGGYNEQFFGPGTRLTVL.

A word on this clone: Germline is not matched at one junction end, which may reflect a read error. V and J are TRBV29-1 and TRBJ1-2, with D possibly matching TRBD1 (5 bases). CDR1 SQVTM and CDR2 ANQGSEA come from the germline V gene. The length of the CDR3 is 16 residues. The DNA of the CDR3 is TGCAGCGTGGAAGAGGAACGGGACTTGCTTAACTATGGCTACACCTTC. This sequence encodes CSVEEERDLLNYGYTF.

Written as DNA, the CDR3 is TGTGCCAGCAGCTCGCAACTAGAGGGCACTGAAGCTTTCTTT. Translation: CASSSQLEGTEAFF. V and J are TRBV5-4 and TRBJ1-1; D not resolved. The CDR3 covers 14 residues. Trimming stripped 3 bases from V and 4 bases from J, with 13 bases between. CDR1 and CDR2 from the germline V gene are SGHNT and YYREEE (reference sequence).

The chain has TRBV6-5 and TRBJ1-1; D not certain. Germline V gene data show CDR1 as MNHEY and CDR2 as SVGAGI. CDR3 size: 15 residues. V was clipped by 1 base and J by 1 base, with 10 bases between them. In DNA, the CDR3 is TGTGCCAGCAGTTACTTTGGTCGAGAGAACACTGAAGCTTTCTTT. Translated: CASSYFGRENTEAFF.

The chain employs TRBV6-5 and TRBJ1-1, with D possibly TRBD1 on 5 matching bases. Germline lookup yields CDR1 MNHEY and CDR2 SVGAGI. Trimming removed 8 bases at V and 4 bases at J, with 14 bases between. The CDR3 is 13 residues long. The CDR3 coding sequence is TGTGCCAGCCAGATGGGGGGGGGCACTGAAGCTTTCTTT. Encoded protein: CASQMGGGTEAFF.

The chain has TRBV11-2 and TRBJ2-1, with 9 positions matching TRBD2. The CDR3 consists of 15 residues. CDR1 SGHAT and CDR2 FQNNGV come from the germline V gene. With V trimmed by 5 bases and J by 6 bases, 8 bases remained unmatched. CDR3 in DNA: TGTGCCAGCAGCCGCAGCGGGGGGACGATCAATGAGCAGTTCTTC. It encodes CASSRSGGTINEQFF. The whole variable domain, filled in from reference TRBV11-2 and TRBJ2-1, reads EAGVAQSPRYKIIEKRQSVAFWCNPISGHATLYWYQQILGQGPKLLIQFQNNGVVDDSQLPKDRFSAERLKGVDSTLKIQPAKLEDSAVYLCASSRSGGTINEQFFGPGTRLTVL.

The CDR3, as DNA: TGTGCCAGCAGTGAAGGGAGACTGCGTAGTAATCAGCCCCAGCATTTT. Amino acid sequence: CASSEGRLRSNQPQHF. V usage is TRBV6-1 and J usage is TRBJ1-5; D unresolved. Germline V lookup: CDR1 MNHNS, CDR2 SASEGT. The ends were cut back, 1 base at V and 4 bases at J, with 14 bases in the middle. This CDR3 contains 16 residues.

The sample holds a few counts of this clone. The chain has TRBV5-1 and TRBJ1-4; 11 bases match TRBD1. J lost 6 bases, V lost 3 bases, and 1 base had no gene match. Germline-derived CDR1 and CDR2 are SGHRS and YFSETQ. There are 14 residues in the CDR3. As DNA, the CDR3 is TGCGCCAGCAGCTGGACAGGGGGCGATGAAAAACTGTTTTTT. Amino acids: CASSWTGGDEKLFF.